The clone carrying this T cell receptor (beta chain) was counted a few times. The antigen remains unidentified. CDR3 regions were amplified by Arm-PCR using iRepertoire HTBI primers to build TCR beta libraries. One entry per CDR3 protein, called by TCRdb with MiXCR from the multiplex PCR reads. The data hold around 480,000 distinct CDR3 sequences, with about a sixth observed a single time. The sample is drawn from a study of regulatory T cells in long-lasting Graves disease. Study-wide results and limits: Sampling was limited to peripheral blood rather than thyroid tissue.

CDR3 length: 16 amino acids. The V and J ends lost 7 bases and 7 bases respectively, with 20 bases between them. Per germline, CDR1 MNHEY and CDR2 SMNVEV (reference sequence). As to time point: newly diagnosed GD, antithyroid drugs for less than 3 months. Extracted PBMC RNA gave rise to the TCR library. These data were also filed under a second study, of T cells in Graves' hyperthyroidism and ophthalmopathy. This second study says: Initially, a first-round RT-PCR of the TCR CDR3 employed the HTBI primer set.

The chain joins TRBV27 to TRBJ1-6; maybe TRBD1 (6 bases). Sample: peripheral blood mononuclear cells (PBMCs), taken at new diagnosis, from a patient treated with antithyroid drugs. The receptor was isolated from a man in his forties with Graves disease. The CDR3 DNA follows: TGTGCCAGCAAGTTTAGCCAAGGGGGGCCGAATTCACCCCTCCACTTT. Translation gives CASKFSQGGPNSPLHF.